The rows below give T cell receptor beta chains drawn from one sample of a study of OX40 agonist ivuxolimab in advanced cancers. Sequencing was performed with immunoSEQ multiplex PCR; in TCRdb, only in-frame clones are kept and a portion is missing. The data contain some 34,000 clones, around 84% of them singletons. The sequencing used CD4+ or CD8+ T cells sorted from blood, collected in a trial of the OX40 agonist ivuxolimab. The source of these receptors is an adult with an advanced solid tumor such as melanoma, head and neck, liver or kidney cancer. The CDR3 runs from the conserved cysteine through the conserved F or W. The order of the fields is V gene, D gene, clone size, J gene, CDR3 protein, CDR3 DNA. D genes are given only for firm matches. Part of the rows lack a size; the others show once, few, many or a class for expanded clones.

>TRBV7-9|-|-|TRBJ1-5
CASSLNQEGQPQHF
TGTGCCAGCAGCTTAAACCAGGAGGGTCAGCCCCAGCATTTT
>TRBV9|TRBD2|few|TRBJ2-1
CASRGEGPYNEQFF
TGTGCCAGCAGAGGGGAGGGTCCCTACAATGAGCAGTTCTTC
>TRBV4-1|-|-|TRBJ1-6
CASSQDGWSNSPLHF
TGCGCCAGCAGCCAAGATGGGTGGAGTAATTCACCCCTCCACTTT
>TRBV11-2|TRBD1|-|TRBJ1-2
CASSFAVRGSWNYGYTF
TGTGCCAGCAGCTTTGCCGTCAGGGGGTCCTGGAACTATGGCTACACCTTC
>TRBV6-5|TRBD1|-|TRBJ1-6
CASSLDRGGSPLHF
TGTGCCAGCAGTCTGGACAGGGGAGGTTCACCCCTCCACTTT
>TRBV19|-|-|TRBJ1-5
CASSPTRSQPQHF
TGTGCCAGTAGTCCCACGAGGTCTCAGCCCCAGCATTTT
>TRBV21-1|-|few|TRBJ2-4
CASSVSGTGIPPLLAKNIQYF
TGTGCCAGCAGCGTCTCCGGGACAGGGATTCCCCCGCTCCTAGCCAAAAACATTCAGTACTTC
>TRBV13|TRBD1|-|TRBJ2-5
CASSLGRGRETQYF
TGTGCCAGCAGCTTAGGCAGGGGGCGGGAGACCCAGTACTTC
>TRBV28|-|-|TRBJ2-7
CASSNRDEQYF
TGTGCCAGCAGTAACAGGGACGAGCAGTACTTC
>TRBV6-6|-|-|TRBJ1-5
CASSYDRRTYQPQHF
TGTGCCAGCAGTTACGATAGAAGGACCTATCAGCCCCAGCATTTT
>TRBV6-4|TRBD1|-|TRBJ2-2
CASRQGNTGELFF
TGTGCCAGCCGACAGGGGAACACCGGGGAGCTGTTTTTT
>TRBV18|-|-|TRBJ2-2
CASSPTHNTGELFF
TGTGCCAGCTCACCAACCCATAACACCGGGGAGCTGTTTTTT
>TRBV29-1|-|-|TRBJ2-7
CSVGPTDSYEQYF
TGCAGCGTTGGGCCGACAGACTCCTACGAGCAGTACTTC
>TRBV19|-|-|TRBJ2-7
CASSITGAPGEQYF
TGTGCCAGTAGTATAACCGGGGCCCCGGGCGAGCAGTACTTC
>TRBV2|TRBD1|-|TRBJ1-4
CASSSGQGINEKLFF
TGTGCCAGCAGTTCAGGACAGGGGATCAATGAAAAACTGTTTTTT
>TRBV11-2|-|-|TRBJ2-7
CASSHTSKTYEQYF
TGTGCCAGCAGTCACACGAGCAAGACCTACGAGCAGTACTTC
>TRBV27|TRBD1|-|TRBJ1-4
CASSQDRVFEKLFF
TGTGCCAGCAGTCAGGACAGGGTTTTTGAAAAACTGTTTTTT
>TRBV5-1|-|-|TRBJ2-7
CASSPQGVYEQYF
TGCGCCAGCAGCCCACAGGGAGTCTACGAGCAGTACTTC
>TRBV4-2|TRBD2|-|TRBJ2-7
CASSQDPGTSGYEQYF
TGTGCCAGCAGCCAAGATCCCGGGACTAGCGGGTACGAGCAGTACTTC
>TRBV6-4|TRBD1|-|TRBJ2-7
CASLKDRGSYEQYF
TGTGCCAGCCTAAAAGACAGGGGCTCCTACGAGCAGTACTTC
>TRBV27|TRBD1|-|TRBJ1-5
CASSRGQGGNQPQHF
TGTGCCAGCAGCAGGGGACAGGGGGGGAATCAGCCCCAGCATTTT
>TRBV4-1|-|-|TRBJ1-2
CASSQEGQSIYGYTF
TGCGCCAGCAGCCAAGAAGGCCAGTCAATCTATGGCTACACCTTC
>TRBV30|-|-|TRBJ2-3
CACSRWSWDTQYF
TGTGCCTGTAGTCGTTGGAGTTGGGATACGCAGTATTTT
>TRBV7-9|TRBD2|-|TRBJ2-2
CASSAAGGLDTGELFF
TGTGCCAGCAGCGCCGCGGGGGGGCTAGACACCGGGGAGCTGTTTTTT
>TRBV30|-|-|TRBJ1-1
CAWSLTLPEAFF
TGTGCCTGGAGTTTAACTCTCCCTGAAGCTTTCTTT
>TRBV25-1|-|-|TRBJ2-2
CATGVAGELFF
TGTGCCACAGGGGTCGCCGGGGAGCTGTTTTTT
>TRBV7-9|TRBD1|-|TRBJ1-1
CASSQLQGRPAFF
TGTGCCAGCAGTCAATTACAGGGGCGTCCCGCTTTCTTT
>TRBV19|-|-|TRBJ1-2
CASSIGRLANYGYTF
TGTGCCAGTAGTATCGGGAGACTAGCTAACTATGGCTACACCTTC
>TRBV5-6|-|-|TRBJ1-4
CASSGGNEKLFF
TGTGCCAGCAGCGGGGGCAATGAAAAACTGTTTTTT
>TRBV4-2|TRBD1|-|TRBJ2-7
CASSQADGTGVSYEQYF
TGTGCCAGCAGCCAGGCTGATGGGACAGGAGTTTCCTACGAGCAGTACTTC
>TRBV4-1|-|few|TRBJ1-2
CASSQDPGHPDGYTF
TGCGCCAGCAGCCAAGATCCTGGACACCCGGATGGCTACACCTTC
>TRBV27|-|-|TRBJ2-3
CASSITGSTDTQYF
TGTGCCAGCAGTATTACGGGAAGCACAGATACGCAGTATTTT
>TRBV5-6|-|-|TRBJ2-1
CASSLGQGYNEQFF
TGTGCCAGCAGCTTGGGGCAGGGGTACAATGAGCAGTTCTTC
>TRBV5-8|-|-|TRBJ2-7
CASSFNGGGSSYEQYF
TGTGCCAGCAGCTTTAACGGAGGGGGGAGTTCCTACGAGCAGTACTTC
>TRBV27|-|-|TRBJ2-7
CASGLDHYEQYF
TGTGCCAGCGGTCTGGATCATTACGAGCAGTACTTC
>TRBV29-1|-|-|TRBJ2-1
CSVVLQGVTYNEQFF
TGCAGCGTTGTCCTACAGGGAGTAACCTACAATGAGCAGTTCTTC
>TRBV5-5|-|medium-sized|TRBJ1-6
CASSGFGSNSPLHF
TGTGCCAGCAGCGGGTTCGGGAGCAATTCACCCCTCCACTTT
>TRBV15|-|-|TRBJ2-5
CATSRVGRGGETQYF
TGTGCCACCAGCAGAGTCGGCAGGGGAGGAGAGACCCAGTACTTC
>TRBV30|-|-|TRBJ1-5
CAWREPGGIQPQHF
TGTGCCTGGAGGGAGCCCGGAGGAATTCAGCCCCAGCATTTT